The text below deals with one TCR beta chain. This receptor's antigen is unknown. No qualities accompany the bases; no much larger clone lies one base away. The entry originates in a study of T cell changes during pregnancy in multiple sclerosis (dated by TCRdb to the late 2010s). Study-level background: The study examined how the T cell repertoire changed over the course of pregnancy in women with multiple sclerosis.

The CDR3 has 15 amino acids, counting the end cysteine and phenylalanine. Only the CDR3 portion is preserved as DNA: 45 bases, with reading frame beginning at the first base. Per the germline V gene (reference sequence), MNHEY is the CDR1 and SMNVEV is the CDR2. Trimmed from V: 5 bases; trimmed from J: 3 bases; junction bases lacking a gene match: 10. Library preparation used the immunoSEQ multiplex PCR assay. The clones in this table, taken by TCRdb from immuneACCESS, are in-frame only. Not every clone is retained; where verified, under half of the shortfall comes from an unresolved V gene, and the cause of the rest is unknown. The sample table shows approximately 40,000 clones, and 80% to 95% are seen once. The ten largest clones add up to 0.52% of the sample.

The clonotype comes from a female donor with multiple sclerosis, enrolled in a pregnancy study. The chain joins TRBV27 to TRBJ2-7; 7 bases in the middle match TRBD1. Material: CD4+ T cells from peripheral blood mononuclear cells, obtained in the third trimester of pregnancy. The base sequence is TGTGCCAGCAGTCAGCCCGGGACAGTAAGCTACGAGCAGTACTTC. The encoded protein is CASSQPGTVSYEQYF.